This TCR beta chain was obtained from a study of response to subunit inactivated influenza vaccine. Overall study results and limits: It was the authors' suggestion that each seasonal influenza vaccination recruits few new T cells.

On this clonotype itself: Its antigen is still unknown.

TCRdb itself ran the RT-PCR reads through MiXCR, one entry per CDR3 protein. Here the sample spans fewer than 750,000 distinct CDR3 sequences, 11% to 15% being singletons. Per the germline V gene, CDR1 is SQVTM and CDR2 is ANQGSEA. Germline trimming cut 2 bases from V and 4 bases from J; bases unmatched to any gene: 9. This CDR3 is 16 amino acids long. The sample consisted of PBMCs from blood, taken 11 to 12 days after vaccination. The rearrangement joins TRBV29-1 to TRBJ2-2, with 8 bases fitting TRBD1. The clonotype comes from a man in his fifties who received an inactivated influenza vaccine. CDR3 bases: TGCAGCGTTGAATTTGCCAGGGGGCAGGGCACCGGGGAGCTGTTTTTT. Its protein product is CSVEFARGQGTGELFF.